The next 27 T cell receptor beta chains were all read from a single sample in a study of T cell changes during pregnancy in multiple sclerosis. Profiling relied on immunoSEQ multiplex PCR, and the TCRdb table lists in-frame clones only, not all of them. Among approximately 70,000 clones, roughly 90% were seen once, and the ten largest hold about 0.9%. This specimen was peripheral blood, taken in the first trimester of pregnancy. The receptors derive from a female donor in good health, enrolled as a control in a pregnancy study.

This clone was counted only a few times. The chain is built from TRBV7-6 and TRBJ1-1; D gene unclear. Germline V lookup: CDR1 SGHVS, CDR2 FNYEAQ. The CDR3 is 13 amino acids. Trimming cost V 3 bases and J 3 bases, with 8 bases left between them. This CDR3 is CASSFQSYTEAFF. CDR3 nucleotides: TGTGCCAGCAGCTTTCAGTCGTACACTGAAGCTTTCTTT.

The CDR3 region is CASSSPGQGSDTQYF. CDR3 nucleotides: TGTGCCAGCAGTTCCCCGGGACAGGGAAGCGATACGCAGTATTTT. The chain links TRBV27 to TRBJ2-3; 9 positions match TRBD1. CDR1 and CDR2 from the germline V gene are MNHEY and SMNVEV (reference sequence). The CDR3 extends over 15 amino acids. J was trimmed by 6 bases and V by 4 bases; bases with no gene match: 8.

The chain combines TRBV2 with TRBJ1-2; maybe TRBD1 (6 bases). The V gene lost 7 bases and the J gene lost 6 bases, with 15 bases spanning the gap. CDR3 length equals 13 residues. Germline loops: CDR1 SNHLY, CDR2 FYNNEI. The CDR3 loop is CASNWGGADGYTF. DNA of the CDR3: TGTGCCAGCAACTGGGGGGGGGCGGATGGCTACACCTTC.

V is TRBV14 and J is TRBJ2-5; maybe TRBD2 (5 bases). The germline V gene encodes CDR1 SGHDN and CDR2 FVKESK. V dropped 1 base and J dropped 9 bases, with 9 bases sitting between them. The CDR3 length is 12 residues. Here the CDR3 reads CASSQGSRAQYF. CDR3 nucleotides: TGTGCCAGCAGCCAAGGTTCGAGGGCCCAGTACTTC.

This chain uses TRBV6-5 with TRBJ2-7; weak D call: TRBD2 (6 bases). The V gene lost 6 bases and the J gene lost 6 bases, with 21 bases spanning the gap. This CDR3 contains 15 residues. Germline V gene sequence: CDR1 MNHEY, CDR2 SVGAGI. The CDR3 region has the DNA TGTGCCAGCAGCTCAGGCGGGAACAGGTGGGCCGAGCAGTACTTC. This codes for CASSSGGNRWAEQYF.

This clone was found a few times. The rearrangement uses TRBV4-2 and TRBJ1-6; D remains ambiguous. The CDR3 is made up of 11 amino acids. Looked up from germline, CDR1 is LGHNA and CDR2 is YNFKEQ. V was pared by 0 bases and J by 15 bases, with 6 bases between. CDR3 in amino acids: CASSQDGNLHF. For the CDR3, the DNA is TGTGCCAGCAGCCAAGACGGGAACCTCCACTTT.

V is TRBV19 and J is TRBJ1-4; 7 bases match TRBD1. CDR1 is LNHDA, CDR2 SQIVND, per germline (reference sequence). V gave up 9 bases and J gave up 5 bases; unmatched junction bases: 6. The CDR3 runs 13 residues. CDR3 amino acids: CASRDRENEKLFF. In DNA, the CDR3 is TGTGCCAGCCGGGACAGAGAGAATGAAAAACTGTTTTTT.

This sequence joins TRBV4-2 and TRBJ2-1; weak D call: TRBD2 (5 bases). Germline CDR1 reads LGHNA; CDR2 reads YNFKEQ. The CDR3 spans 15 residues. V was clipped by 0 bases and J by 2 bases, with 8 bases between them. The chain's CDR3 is CASSQDPGTYNEQFF. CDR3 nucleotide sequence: TGTGCCAGCAGCCAAGATCCGGGGACCTACAATGAGCAGTTCTTC.

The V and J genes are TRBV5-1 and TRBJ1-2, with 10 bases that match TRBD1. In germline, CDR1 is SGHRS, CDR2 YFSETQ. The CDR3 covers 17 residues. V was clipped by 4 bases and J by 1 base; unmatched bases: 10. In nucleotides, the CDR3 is TGCGCCAGCAGCGATGGGACAGGGGTATGGGTTAACTATGGCTACACCTTC. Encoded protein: CASSDGTGVWVNYGYTF.

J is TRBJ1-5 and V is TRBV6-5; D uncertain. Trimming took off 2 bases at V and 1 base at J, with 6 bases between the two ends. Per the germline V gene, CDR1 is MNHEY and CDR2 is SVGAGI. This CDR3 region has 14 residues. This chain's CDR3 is CASSYGRSNQPQHF. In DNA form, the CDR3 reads TGTGCCAGCAGTTACGGGCGAAGCAATCAGCCCCAGCATTTT.

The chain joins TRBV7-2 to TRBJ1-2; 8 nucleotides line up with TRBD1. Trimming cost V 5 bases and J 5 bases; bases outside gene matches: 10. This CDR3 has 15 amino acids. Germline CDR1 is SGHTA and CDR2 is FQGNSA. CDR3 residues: CASSAVTGDRYGYTF. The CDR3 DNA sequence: TGTGCCAGCAGCGCAGTGACAGGGGATAGGTATGGCTACACCTTC. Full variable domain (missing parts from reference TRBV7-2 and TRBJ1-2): GAGVSQSPSNKVTEKGKDVELRCDPISGHTALYWYRQSLGQGLEFLIYFQGNSAPDKSGLPSDRFSAERTGGSVSTLTIQRTQQEDSAVYLCASSAVTGDRYGYTFGSGTRLTVV.

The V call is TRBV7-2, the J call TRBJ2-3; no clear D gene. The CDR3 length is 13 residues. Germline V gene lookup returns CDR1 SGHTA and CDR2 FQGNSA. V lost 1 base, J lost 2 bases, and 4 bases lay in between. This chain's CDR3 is CASSLVHTDTQYF. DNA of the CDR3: TGTGCCAGCAGCTTAGTCCACACAGATACGCAGTATTTT.

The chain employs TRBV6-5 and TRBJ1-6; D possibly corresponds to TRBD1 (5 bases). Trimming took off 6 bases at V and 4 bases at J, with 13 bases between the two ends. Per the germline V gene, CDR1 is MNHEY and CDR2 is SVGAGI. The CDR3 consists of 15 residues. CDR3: CASSRVGGYNSPLHF. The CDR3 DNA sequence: TGTGCCAGCAGCAGGGTCGGGGGTTATAATTCACCCCTCCACTTT.

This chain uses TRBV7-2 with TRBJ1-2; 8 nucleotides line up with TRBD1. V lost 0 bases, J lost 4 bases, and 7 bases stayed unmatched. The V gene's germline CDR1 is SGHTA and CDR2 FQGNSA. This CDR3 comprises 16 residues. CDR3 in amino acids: CASSLAYRGTSYGYTF. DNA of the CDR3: TGTGCCAGCAGCTTAGCCTACAGGGGGACTTCCTATGGCTACACCTTC.

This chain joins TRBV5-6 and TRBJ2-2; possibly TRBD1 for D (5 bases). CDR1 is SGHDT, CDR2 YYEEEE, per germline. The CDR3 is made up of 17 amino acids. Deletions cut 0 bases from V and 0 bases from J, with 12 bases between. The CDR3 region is CASSLGGPTSNTGELFF. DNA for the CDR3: TGTGCCAGCAGCTTGGGGGGCCCTACCTCGAACACCGGGGAGCTGTTTTTT.

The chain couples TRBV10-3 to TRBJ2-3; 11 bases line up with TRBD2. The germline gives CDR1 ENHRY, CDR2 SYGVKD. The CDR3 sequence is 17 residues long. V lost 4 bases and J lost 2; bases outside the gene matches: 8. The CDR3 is CAISGRLAGGFTDTQYF. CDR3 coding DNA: TGTGCCATCAGTGGACGGCTAGCGGGGGGTTTCACAGATACGCAGTATTTT.

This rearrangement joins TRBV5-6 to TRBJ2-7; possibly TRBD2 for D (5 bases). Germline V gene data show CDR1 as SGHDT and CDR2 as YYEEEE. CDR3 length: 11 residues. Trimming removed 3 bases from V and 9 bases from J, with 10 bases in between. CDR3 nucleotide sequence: TGTGCCAGCAGCTCCCGAGCGGCGCAGTACTTC. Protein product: CASSSRAAQYF.

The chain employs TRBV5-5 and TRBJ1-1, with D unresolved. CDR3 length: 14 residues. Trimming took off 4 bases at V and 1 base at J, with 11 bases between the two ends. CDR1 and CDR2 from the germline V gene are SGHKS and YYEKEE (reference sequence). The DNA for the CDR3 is TGTGCCAGCAGCCCGCCTCCAGAGAACACTGAAGCTTTCTTT. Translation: CASSPPPENTEAFF.

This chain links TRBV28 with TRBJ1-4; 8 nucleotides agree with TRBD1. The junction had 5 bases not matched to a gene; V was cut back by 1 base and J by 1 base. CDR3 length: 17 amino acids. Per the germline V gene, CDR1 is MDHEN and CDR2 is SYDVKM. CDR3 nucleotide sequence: TGTGCCAGCAGTTTATACAGGGGGGTGGTAACTAATGAAAAACTGTTTTTT. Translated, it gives CASSLYRGVVTNEKLFF.

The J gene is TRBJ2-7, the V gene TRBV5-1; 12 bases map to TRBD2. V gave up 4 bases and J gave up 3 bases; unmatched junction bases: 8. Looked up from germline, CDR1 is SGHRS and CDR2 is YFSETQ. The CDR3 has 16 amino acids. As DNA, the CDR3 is TGCGCCAGCAGCCCTGGTTCTAGCGGGAGGGGCTACGAGCAGTACTTC. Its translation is CASSPGSSGRGYEQYF.

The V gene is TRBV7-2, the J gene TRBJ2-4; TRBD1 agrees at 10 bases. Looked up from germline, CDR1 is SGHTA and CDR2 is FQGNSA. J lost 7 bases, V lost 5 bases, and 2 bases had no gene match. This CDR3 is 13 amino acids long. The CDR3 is CASSTDRGNIQYF. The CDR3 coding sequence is TGTGCCAGCAGCACGGACAGGGGGAACATTCAGTACTTC. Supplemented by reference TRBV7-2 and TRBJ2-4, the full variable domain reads GAGVSQSPSNKVTEKGKDVELRCDPISGHTALYWYRQSLGQGLEFLIYFQGNSAPDKSGLPSDRFSAERTGGSVSTLTIQRTQQEDSAVYLCASSTDRGNIQYFGAGTRLSVL.

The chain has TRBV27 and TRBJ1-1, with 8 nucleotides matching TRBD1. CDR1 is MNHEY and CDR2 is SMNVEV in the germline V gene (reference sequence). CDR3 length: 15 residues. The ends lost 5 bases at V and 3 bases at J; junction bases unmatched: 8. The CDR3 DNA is TGTGCCAGCAGTACCCTACAGGGGGTTTACACTGAAGCTTTCTTT. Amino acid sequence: CASSTLQGVYTEAFF.

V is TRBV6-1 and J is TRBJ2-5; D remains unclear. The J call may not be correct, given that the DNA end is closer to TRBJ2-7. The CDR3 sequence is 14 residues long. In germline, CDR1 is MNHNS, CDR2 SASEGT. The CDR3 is CASSSAAGPYEQYF. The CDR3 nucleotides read TGTGCCAGCAGTTCTGCGGCTGGCCCCTACGAGCAGTACTTC.

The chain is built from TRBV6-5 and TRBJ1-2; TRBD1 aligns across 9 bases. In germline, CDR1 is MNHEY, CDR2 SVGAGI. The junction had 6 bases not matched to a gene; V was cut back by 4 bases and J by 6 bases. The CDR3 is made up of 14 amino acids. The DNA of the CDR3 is TGTGCCAGCAGTTTGGACAGGGGAGGTAATGGCTACACCTTC. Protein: CASSLDRGGNGYTF.

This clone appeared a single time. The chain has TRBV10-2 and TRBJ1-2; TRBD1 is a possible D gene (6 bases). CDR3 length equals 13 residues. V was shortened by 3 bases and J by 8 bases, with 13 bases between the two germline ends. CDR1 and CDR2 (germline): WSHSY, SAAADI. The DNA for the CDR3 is TGCGCCAGCAGTGATCAGGGGAATAAAGGCTACACCTTC. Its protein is CASSDQGNKGYTF.

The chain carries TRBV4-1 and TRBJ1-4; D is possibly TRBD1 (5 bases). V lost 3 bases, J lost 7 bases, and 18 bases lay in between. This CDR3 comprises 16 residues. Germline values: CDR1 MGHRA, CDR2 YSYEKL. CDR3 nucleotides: TGCGCCAGCAGCCATCCCAAGGGGAGGGCGGGTGAAAAACTGTTTTTT. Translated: CASSHPKGRAGEKLFF.

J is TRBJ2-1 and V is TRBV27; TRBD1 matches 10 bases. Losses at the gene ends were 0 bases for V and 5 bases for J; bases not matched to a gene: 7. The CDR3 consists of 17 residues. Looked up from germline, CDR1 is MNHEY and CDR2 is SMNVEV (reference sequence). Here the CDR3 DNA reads TGTGCCAGCAGTTTATCCAGACAGGGGGCTGTCGACAATGAGCAGTTCTTC. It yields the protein CASSLSRQGAVDNEQFF.